These 22 T cell receptor beta chains came from one sample sequenced in a study of T cells in localized non-small cell lung cancer. Data came from immunoSEQ multiplex PCR; TCRdb stores just in-frame clones and leaves some out. The sample contains 21,000 or so clones, around 90% of which appear only once. This material consisted of peripheral blood mononuclear cells, taken before any cancer treatment. The receptors here all came from a male donor aged 60 or over with stage II lung adenocarcinoma.

V and J are TRBV6-5 and TRBJ1-3; D not certain. Germline V gene sequence: CDR1 MNHEY, CDR2 SVGAGI. CDR3 length: 16 residues. Trimming stripped 0 bases from V and 0 bases from J, with 9 bases between. CDR3 nucleotide sequence: TGTGCCAGCAGTTACTCAGCGGGAAACTCTGGAAACACCATATATTTT. It specifies CASSYSAGNSGNTIYF.

J is TRBJ2-1 and V is TRBV7-9; D is uncertain. Germline assignment: CDR1 SEHNR and CDR2 FQNEAQ (reference sequence). Trimming cost V 5 bases and J 9 bases, with 14 bases left between them. This CDR3 has 13 amino acids. In nucleotides, the CDR3 is TGTGCCAGCAGCCTCGGCAACGGCCGTGAGCAGTTCTTC. Residues: CASSLGNGREQFF. Together with reference TRBV7-9 and TRBJ2-1, the CDR3 gives the full variable domain: DTGVSQNPRHKITKRGQNVTFRCDPISEHNRLYWYRQTLGQGPEFLTYFQNEAQLEKSRLLSDRFSAERPKGSFSTLEIQRTEQGDSAMYLCASSLGNGREQFFGPGTRLTVL.

This clone was seen more than once but under ten times. The V call is TRBV10-2, the J call TRBJ2-3, with 13 bases fitting TRBD2. Germline V CDR1 and CDR2: WSHSY, SAAADI. With 1 base clipped from V and 2 bases from J, the junction kept 6 bases outside the gene matches. This CDR3 comprises 18 residues. CDR3 nucleotide sequence: TGCGCCAGCAGTGAGTTACTAGCGGGAGGGAATCCCACAGATACGCAGTATTTT. This gives the protein CASSELLAGGNPTDTQYF.

The J gene is TRBJ2-7, the V gene TRBV5-5; possibly TRBD2 for D (7 bases). The germline V and J ends were trimmed by 6 bases and 6 bases, with 16 bases remaining between them. This CDR3 comprises 13 residues. CDR1 and CDR2 (germline): SGHKS, YYEKEE (reference sequence). The CDR3 coding sequence is TGTGCCAGCAACCTTGGGGGGGCCACCGAGCAGTACTTC. Its translation is CASNLGGATEQYF.

The chain couples TRBV6-6 to TRBJ2-7; tentatively, D is TRBD1 (5 bases). This CDR3 region has 14 residues. Looked up from germline, CDR1 is MNHNY and CDR2 is SVGAGI (reference sequence). V lost 4 bases and J lost 6, with 16 bases in between. The CDR3 is CASSSGQPSGEQYF. CDR3 DNA sequence: TGTGCCAGCAGTTCAGGACAACCGTCGGGCGAGCAGTACTTC.

In this sample, this clone turned up a few times. The chain joins TRBV2 to TRBJ2-5; a possible D gene is TRBD1 (6 bases). V was clipped by 3 bases and J by 4 bases, with 9 bases between them. This CDR3 has 13 residues. Germline V gene sequence: CDR1 SNHLY, CDR2 FYNNEI. CDR3 loop: CASSDVGGETQYF. The CDR3 nucleotides are TGTGCCAGCAGTGACGTAGGGGGAGAGACCCAGTACTTC.

This chain uses TRBV5-1 with TRBJ2-2; the D is unclear. Germline CDR1 and CDR2: SGHRS and YFSETQ. The ends were cut back, 4 bases at V and 6 bases at J, with 7 bases in the middle. This CDR3 is built from 12 residues. The CDR3 spells CASSRESGELFF. CDR3 nucleotide sequence: TGCGCCAGCAGCAGGGAATCCGGGGAGCTGTTTTTT.

The chain has TRBV11-2 and TRBJ2-1, with 8 bases lining up with TRBD2. V shed 6 bases, J shed 8 bases, and the junction held 12 bases outside the gene matches. Germline CDR1 is SGHAT and CDR2 is FQNNGV. The CDR3 has 15 residues. The CDR3 loop is CASRSSRAGGYEQFF. The CDR3 bases are TGTGCCAGCAGATCCTCTAGGGCGGGAGGTTATGAGCAGTTCTTC.

The gene calls are TRBV6-6 and TRBJ1-1, with 8 nucleotides matching TRBD1. Trimming cost V 6 bases and J 10 bases; bases outside gene matches: 13. The CDR3 is made up of 14 amino acids. Germline lookup yields CDR1 MNHNY and CDR2 SVGAGI (reference sequence). The DNA for the CDR3 is TGTGCCAGCAGCCCCGGGACAGGCGCCAGGGGAGCTTTCTTT. Protein product: CASSPGTGARGAFF.

J is TRBJ2-7 and V is TRBV28, with 11 bases that match TRBD2. The CDR3 runs to 15 residues. From germline, CDR1 is MDHEN and CDR2 SYDVKM. The ends lost 5 bases at V and 4 bases at J; junction bases unmatched: 7. CDR3 DNA sequence: TGTGCCAGCAGTAAACTAGCGGGAGATAAATACGAGCAGTACTTC. This translates into CASSKLAGDKYEQYF. Drawing the rest from reference TRBV28 and TRBJ2-7, the complete variable domain is DVKVTQSSRYLVKRTGEKVFLECVQDMDHENMFWYRQDPGLGLRLIYFSYDVKMKEKGDIPEGYSVSREKKERFSLILESASTNQTSMYLCASSKLAGDKYEQYFGPGTRLTVT.

V is TRBV29-1 and J is TRBJ2-7; D unclear. Germline CDR1 reads SQVTM; CDR2 reads ANQGSEA. The CDR3 contains 15 residues. V was clipped by 4 bases and J by 0 bases, with 16 bases between them. CDR3 DNA sequence: TGCAGCGTTGGAACCCGACGGGCCCTCTCCTACGAGCAGTACTTC. This translates into CSVGTRRALSYEQYF.

The V call is TRBV5-4, the J call TRBJ2-5; 10 positions match TRBD1. V was clipped by 3 bases and J by 5 bases; unmatched bases: 4. Germline CDR1 and CDR2: SGHNT and YYREEE (reference sequence). This CDR3 region has 14 residues. The CDR3 region has the DNA TGTGCCAGCAGCTCCGGACAGGGGGGGGAGACCCAGTACTTC. It codes for CASSSGQGGETQYF.

The rearrangement links TRBV28 to TRBJ1-5, with TRBD1 matching 7 bases. The junction had 4 bases not matched to a gene; V was cut back by 4 bases and J by 1 base. CDR3 length equals 15 residues. Germline V gives CDR1 MDHEN, CDR2 SYDVKM. The CDR3 DNA follows: TGTGCCAGCAGTTCCGTGGGACAGAGCAATCAGCCCCAGCATTTT. This codes for CASSSVGQSNQPQHF.

The chain is built from TRBV7-9 and TRBJ2-1; 8 bases agree with TRBD1. Germline V lookup: CDR1 SEHNR, CDR2 FQNEAQ (reference sequence). V shed 8 bases, J shed 4 bases, and the junction held 10 bases outside the gene matches. The CDR3 extends over 15 amino acids. The CDR3 DNA reads as TGTGCCAGCCACACGATGGACAGGGAATACAATGAGCAGTTCTTC. This translates into CASHTMDREYNEQFF. The whole variable domain, filled in from reference TRBV7-9 and TRBJ2-1, reads DTGVSQNPRHKITKRGQNVTFRCDPISEHNRLYWYRQTLGQGPEFLTYFQNEAQLEKSRLLSDRFSAERPKGSFSTLEIQRTEQGDSAMYLCASHTMDREYNEQFFGPGTRLTVL.

The chain combines TRBV15 with TRBJ1-4; TRBD1 matches 7 bases. Germline trimming cut 3 bases from V and 4 bases from J; bases unmatched to any gene: 5. This CDR3 has 15 residues. CDR1 is LNHNV, CDR2 YYDKDF, per germline (reference sequence). Here the CDR3 reads CATSSLGGRNEKLFF. Written as DNA, the CDR3 is TGTGCCACCAGCAGCCTAGGGGGCCGTAATGAAAAACTGTTTTTT.

The chain joins TRBV5-1 to TRBJ2-3, with a weak D call TRBD2 (6 bases). CDR3 size: 14 residues. The germline V and J ends were trimmed by 0 bases and 6 bases, with 11 bases remaining between them. Per the germline V gene, CDR1 is SGHRS and CDR2 is YFSETQ. The CDR3, as DNA: TGCGCCAGCAGCTTGGGGCAGGGAGGCGATACGCAGTATTTT. Protein sequence: CASSLGQGGDTQYF. Filled out from reference TRBV5-1 and TRBJ2-3, the complete variable domain reads KAGVTQTPRYLIKTRGQQVTLSCSPISGHRSVSWYQQTPGQGLQFLFEYFSETQRNKGNFPGRFSGRQFSNSRSEMNVSTLELGDSALYLCASSLGQGGDTQYFGPGTRLTVL.

Only one count was recorded for this clone. The chain joins TRBV5-1 to TRBJ1-5; 10 positions match TRBD1. CDR1 is SGHRS, CDR2 YFSETQ, per germline. The CDR3 is 15 residues long. J gave up 4 bases and V 0 bases, and 1 base lay outside the gene matches. This CDR3 is CASSLEGQGNQPQHF. Written as DNA, the CDR3 is TGCGCCAGCAGCTTGGAGGGACAGGGGAATCAGCCCCAGCATTTT.

The chain employs TRBV5-1 and TRBJ2-5; D possibly corresponds to TRBD1 (5 bases). This CDR3 is 16 amino acids long. Germline V gives CDR1 SGHRS, CDR2 YFSETQ. V shed 0 bases and J shed 4 bases, with 16 bases lying between them. CDR3 nucleotides: TGCGCCAGCAGCTTGGCCGCGGACACCAAGGGAGAGACCCAGTACTTC. The encoded protein is CASSLAADTKGETQYF.

The chain carries TRBV2 and TRBJ2-3, with D hard to call. Trimming left V 7 bases short and J 0 bases short, with 11 bases between. Germline CDR1 SNHLY, CDR2 FYNNEI. CDR3 length: 14 residues. Here the CDR3 DNA reads TGTGCCAGCATGGGCACAACTAGCACAGATACGCAGTATTTT. It translates to CASMGTTSTDTQYF.

The genes are TRBV2 and TRBJ2-5, with D possibly called TRBD1 or TRBD2 (7 bases each). The germline V gene encodes CDR1 SNHLY and CDR2 FYNNEI. The CDR3 consists of 13 residues. V was clipped by 6 bases and J by 4 bases, with 12 bases between them. The DNA for the CDR3 is TGTGCCAGCAGCCAGGGGGGGGGAGAGACCCAGTACTTC. Protein: CASSQGGGETQYF.

The rearrangement joins TRBV5-1 to TRBJ2-7; 8 nucleotides agree with TRBD2. The CDR3 has 14 residues. Germline trimming cut 0 bases from V and 5 bases from J; bases unmatched to any gene: 4. CDR1 is SGHRS and CDR2 is YFSETQ in the germline V gene. This CDR3 reads CASSLVAGGDEQYF. As DNA, the CDR3 is TGCGCCAGCAGCTTGGTTGCGGGAGGCGACGAGCAGTACTTC.

The rearrangement links TRBV18 to TRBJ2-7; 12 bases match TRBD2. This CDR3 spans 16 amino acids. J lost 4 bases, V lost 2 bases, and 6 bases had no gene match. CDR1 KGHSH and CDR2 LQKENI come from the germline V gene. CDR3: CASSPDLAGGRYEQYF. The CDR3 bases are TGTGCCAGCTCACCAGACCTAGCGGGAGGGCGGTACGAGCAGTACTTC. The full variable domain, with the rest looked up from reference TRBV18 and TRBJ2-7, is NAGVMQNPRHLVRRRGQEARLRCSPMKGHSHVYWYRQLPEEGLKFMVYLQKENIIDESGMPKERFSAEFPKEGPSILRIQQVVRGDSAAYFCASSPDLAGGRYEQYFGPGTRLTVT.